This TCR beta chain came from a study of T cell repertoires in cytomegalovirus infection. For the study at large: Matching HLA type, along with CMV infection, was indicated by public TCR beta signatures.

TCRdb reprocessed the reads with MiXCR, giving one entry per CDR3 protein. Here the sample spans 150,000 to 160,000 distinct CDR3 sequences, 20% to 25% being singletons. Findings and caveats of the study: The study identified carriers of CMV plus the relevant HLA from cumulative public TCR beta family frequency. What dominated the ex vivo response were HLA-C-restricted CMV-specific TCR beta clonotypes.

This clonotype was seen ten or more times. Its specificity is unknown. CDR3 length equals 14 residues. Looked up from germline, CDR1 is SGHTA and CDR2 is FQGNSA. The ends lost 4 bases at V and 3 bases at J; junction bases unmatched: 1. The receptor was isolated from a human donor in good health (CMV status not recorded). Some clones in this sample may be carry-over from other donors' samples. This sequence joins TRBV7-2 and TRBJ2-7; 12 positions match TRBD1. The sequencing sample was made of PBMCs. Here the CDR3 DNA reads TGTGCCAGCAGCTGGGACAGGGGGCGCTACGAGCAGTACTTC. This encodes CASSWDRGRYEQYF.